The source of this TCR beta chain is a study of T-cell reconstitution after alpha-beta-depleted transplantation in children. A TCRbeta library incorporating unique molecular identifiers was prepared. TCRdb processed the PCR reads anew with MiXCR; each CDR3 protein has one entry. The sample comprises some 140,000 distinct CDR3 sequences, roughly 9% of which are singletons, and approximately 25% rests with the top ten. Germline values: CDR1 DFQATT, CDR2 SNEGSKA (reference sequence). The CDR3 is 19 residues long. Germline trimming cut 1 base from V and 2 bases from J; bases unmatched to any gene: 14. The source is a girl under three years old who had a stem cell transplant for combined immunodeficiency, so the T cells may come from the graft donor. The chain couples TRBV20-1 to TRBJ2-1, with TRBD2 matching over 10 bases. The specimen was PBMCs, mostly from graft donor cells, collected 180 days after TCRalphabeta/CD19-depleted stem cell transplant. The CDR3 sequence: CSARGGLAGARGTYNEQFF. As DNA, the CDR3 is TGCAGTGCTAGAGGTGGGCTAGCGGGGGCCCGAGGGACCTACAATGAGCAGTTCTTC.